The subject of this entry is one T cell receptor beta chain. Method: immunoSEQ multiplex PCR; TCRdb's copy keeps in-frame clones and lacks some. The data contain approximately 92,000 clones, 90% to 95% of them singletons. Germline CDR1 and CDR2: SGHKS and YYEKEE (reference sequence). CDR3 size: 15 residues. V dropped 0 bases and J dropped 4 bases, with 13 bases sitting between them. The sample belongs to a study of technical replicates of blood from a few donors. The sequenced material came from T cells isolated from PBMCs. This chain uses TRBV5-5 with TRBJ2-5; the D gene is possibly TRBD2 (6 bases). This receptor was obtained from a human donor in good health. As DNA, the CDR3 is TGTGCCAGCAGCTTGGCCTCATTGGAGGGAGAGACCCAGTACTTC. Its protein is CASSLASLEGETQYF.